The rows below give T cell receptor beta chains drawn from one sample of a study of blood T cell repertoires in COVID-19. This table comes from immunoSEQ multiplex PCR, and its TCRdb copy is limited to in-frame clones, with some not included. The sample holds around 150,000 clones, roughly 84% seen once. Sequenced input: peripheral blood. These receptors originate from a man in his 70s with acute or convalescent COVID-19. The CDR3 runs from the conserved cysteine through the conserved F or W. Each record gives: clone size, J gene, D gene, V gene, CDR3 DNA, CDR3 protein. A D gene is named only where the DNA matches it firmly. Some rows mark clone size as missing; the rest say once, few, many or name a class of expanded clone.

clone_size: NA
j_call: TRBJ2-7
d_call: TRBD1
v_call: TRBV28
cdr3_nt: TGTGCCAGCAACCTAGGGACAGGGGACGAGCAGTACTTC
cdr3_aa: CASNLGTGDEQYF

clone_size: NA
j_call: TRBJ1-5
d_call: NA
v_call: TRBV28
cdr3_nt: TGTGCCAGCAGTCCCCCGGGGGGGGGCATCAATCAGCCCCAGCATTTT
cdr3_aa: CASSPPGGGINQPQHF

clone_size: NA
j_call: TRBJ1-3
d_call: TRBD1
v_call: TRBV5-4
cdr3_nt: TGTGCCAGCAGCTTGGAACAGGGGGCTGGAAACACCATATATTTT
cdr3_aa: CASSLEQGAGNTIYF

clone_size: once
j_call: TRBJ2-3
d_call: NA
v_call: TRBV7-8
cdr3_nt: TGTGCCAGCAGCTTTCGGGAGTATAGCGATACGCAGTATTTT
cdr3_aa: CASSFREYSDTQYF

clone_size: NA
j_call: TRBJ1-6
d_call: NA
v_call: TRBV25-1
cdr3_nt: TGTGCCAGCAGTGAATCCCAGGGAGGCAATTCACCCCTCCACTTT
cdr3_aa: CASSESQGGNSPLHF

clone_size: NA
j_call: TRBJ1-2
d_call: TRBD1
v_call: TRBV12-3/TRBV12-4
cdr3_nt: TGTGCCAGCAGTTTGATAACAGGGGAACGCTACACCTTC
cdr3_aa: CASSLITGERYTF

clone_size: few
j_call: TRBJ1-2
d_call: TRBD1
v_call: TRBV28
cdr3_nt: TGTGCCAGCAGTTCCGGACAGGGACCCCTCAGTTATGGCTACACCTTC
cdr3_aa: CASSSGQGPLSYGYTF

clone_size: NA
j_call: TRBJ1-4
d_call: TRBD1
v_call: TRBV5-1
cdr3_nt: TGCGCCAGCAGCGCGGGACAGGGTAATGAAAAACTGTTTTTT
cdr3_aa: CASSAGQGNEKLFF

clone_size: NA
j_call: TRBJ1-1
d_call: NA
v_call: TRBV7-3
cdr3_nt: TGTGCCAGCAGCCCTGGGGGGGCTGGGGACACTGAAGCTTTCTTT
cdr3_aa: CASSPGGAGDTEAFF

clone_size: NA
j_call: TRBJ2-3
d_call: NA
v_call: TRBV28
cdr3_nt: TGTGCCAGCAGTTTTGACAGGTACACAGATACGCAGTATTTT
cdr3_aa: CASSFDRYTDTQYF

clone_size: NA
j_call: TRBJ2-3
d_call: NA
v_call: TRBV5-1
cdr3_nt: TGCGCCAGCAGCTTAAACAGTTTCACAGATACGCAGTATTTT
cdr3_aa: CASSLNSFTDTQYF

clone_size: NA
j_call: TRBJ2-7
d_call: NA
v_call: TRBV6-6
cdr3_nt: TGTGCCAGCAAGGACAGCCTTTTCTACGAGCAGTACTTC
cdr3_aa: CASKDSLFYEQYF

clone_size: NA
j_call: TRBJ1-3
d_call: NA
v_call: TRBV21-1
cdr3_nt: TGTGCCAGCAGCAGCTCCAGTGGAAACACCATATATTTT
cdr3_aa: CASSSSSGNTIYF

clone_size: NA
j_call: TRBJ1-6
d_call: NA
v_call: TRBV5-1
cdr3_nt: TGCGCCAGCAGCTTGGAGGAGGTTAATTCACCCCTCCACTTT
cdr3_aa: CASSLEEVNSPLHF

clone_size: NA
j_call: TRBJ1-5
d_call: TRBD1
v_call: TRBV4-1
cdr3_nt: TGCGCCAGCAGCCAAGATTGGGACAGCCTCAATCAGCCCCAGCATTTT
cdr3_aa: CASSQDWDSLNQPQHF

clone_size: NA
j_call: TRBJ1-2
d_call: NA
v_call: TRBV6-1
cdr3_nt: TGTGCCAGCAGTCCGGGGGACTATGGCTACACCTTC
cdr3_aa: CASSPGDYGYTF

clone_size: NA
j_call: TRBJ1-1
d_call: NA
v_call: TRBV3-1/TRBV3-2
cdr3_nt: TGTGCCAGCAGCCAAGATCCCAATGAAGCTTTCTTT
cdr3_aa: CASSQDPNEAFF

clone_size: NA
j_call: TRBJ2-1
d_call: TRBD2
v_call: TRBV2
cdr3_nt: TGTGCCAGCAGGGCGGGGACTAGCGGAAACAATGAGCAGTTCTTC
cdr3_aa: CASRAGTSGNNEQFF

clone_size: NA
j_call: TRBJ1-2
d_call: NA
v_call: TRBV28
cdr3_nt: TGTGCCAGCAGTTTATCCCAGGCTAACTATGGCTACACCTTC
cdr3_aa: CASSLSQANYGYTF

clone_size: NA
j_call: TRBJ1-3
d_call: NA
v_call: TRBV27
cdr3_nt: TGTGCCAGCAGTCCGGGGGTCGGAAACACCATATATTTT
cdr3_aa: CASSPGVGNTIYF

clone_size: NA
j_call: TRBJ2-5
d_call: TRBD2
v_call: TRBV5-4
cdr3_nt: TGTGCGGGGGGGTACACCGCGGAGACCCAGTACTTC
cdr3_aa: CAGGYTAETQYF

clone_size: once
j_call: TRBJ2-3
d_call: NA
v_call: TRBV12-3/TRBV12-4
cdr3_nt: TGTGCCAGCAGTTCGGGTTACGATACGCAGTATTTT
cdr3_aa: CASSSGYDTQYF

clone_size: NA
j_call: TRBJ2-5
d_call: TRBD2
v_call: TRBV5-1
cdr3_nt: TGCGCCAGCAGCCGAGGGCGGGGGGTCCAAGAGACCCAGTACTTC
cdr3_aa: CASSRGRGVQETQYF

clone_size: NA
j_call: TRBJ2-1
d_call: NA
v_call: TRBV30
cdr3_nt: TGTGCCTGGAGAAACACGGGGAGGAATGAGCAGTTCTTC
cdr3_aa: CAWRNTGRNEQFF

clone_size: NA
j_call: TRBJ1-4
d_call: NA
v_call: TRBV27
cdr3_nt: TGTGCCAGCCCCTGTGTGCCCAGGCGGGTGGAAAAACTGTTTTTT
cdr3_aa: CASPCVPRRVEKLFF

clone_size: NA
j_call: TRBJ1-2
d_call: TRBD1
v_call: TRBV7-6
cdr3_nt: TGTGCCAGCAGCCAGCAGGGGGCAGATGGCTACACCTTC
cdr3_aa: CASSQQGADGYTF

clone_size: NA
j_call: TRBJ2-1
d_call: NA
v_call: TRBV3-1/TRBV3-2
cdr3_nt: TGTGCCAGCAGCCAAACTAGGGACTTCTACAATGAGCAGTTCTTC
cdr3_aa: CASSQTRDFYNEQFF

clone_size: NA
j_call: TRBJ2-7
d_call: NA
v_call: TRBV10-1
cdr3_nt: TGCGCCAGCAGTGAGTTGCAGGGGGGAAGCGAGCAGTACTTC
cdr3_aa: CASSELQGGSEQYF

clone_size: NA
j_call: TRBJ1-2
d_call: NA
v_call: TRBV19
cdr3_nt: TGTGCCAGTAGTATAGAACAATGGAACTATGGCTACACCTTC
cdr3_aa: CASSIEQWNYGYTF

clone_size: NA
j_call: TRBJ2-7
d_call: TRBD1
v_call: TRBV7-9
cdr3_nt: TGTGCCAGCAGCTTGGGACAGCGAAGCTACGAGCAGTACTTC
cdr3_aa: CASSLGQRSYEQYF

clone_size: NA
j_call: TRBJ2-6
d_call: NA
v_call: TRBV28
cdr3_nt: TGTGCCAGCAGTCCTCAGGGGTCTGGGGCCAACGTCCTGACTTTC
cdr3_aa: CASSPQGSGANVLTF

clone_size: few
j_call: TRBJ2-1
d_call: NA
v_call: TRBV18
cdr3_nt: TGTGCCAGCTCACCACCGGGTGGGGAGGAGCAGTTCTTC
cdr3_aa: CASSPPGGEEQFF

clone_size: NA
j_call: TRBJ2-6
d_call: NA
v_call: TRBV19
cdr3_nt: TGTGCCAGTAGTTACGGGGGGCCACTTTACTCTGGGGCCAACGTCCTGACTTTC
cdr3_aa: CASSYGGPLYSGANVLTF

clone_size: NA
j_call: TRBJ2-5
d_call: NA
v_call: TRBV11-2
cdr3_nt: TGTGCCAGCAGCTTAGGGAGACCAGGGGTACAAGAGACCCAGTACTTC
cdr3_aa: CASSLGRPGVQETQYF

clone_size: few
j_call: TRBJ2-7
d_call: NA
v_call: TRBV30
cdr3_nt: TGTGCCTGGAGTCAGGGGTCAGCCTACGAGCAGTACTTC
cdr3_aa: CAWSQGSAYEQYF

clone_size: NA
j_call: TRBJ1-6
d_call: TRBD1
v_call: TRBV6-1
cdr3_nt: TGTGCCAGCAGTGATACCGGGACAGGGGGCCTAGGGTCACCCCTCCACTTT
cdr3_aa: CASSDTGTGGLGSPLHF

clone_size: NA
j_call: TRBJ2-5
d_call: NA
v_call: TRBV19
cdr3_nt: TGTGCCAGTAGTTTCCCGGGACAAGAGACCCAGTACTTC
cdr3_aa: CASSFPGQETQYF

clone_size: NA
j_call: TRBJ1-1
d_call: TRBD1
v_call: TRBV6-5
cdr3_nt: TGTGCCAGCAGTTACGGACAGGGGAGAGGCACTGAAGCTTTCTTT
cdr3_aa: CASSYGQGRGTEAFF

clone_size: NA
j_call: TRBJ2-5
d_call: TRBD2
v_call: TRBV19
cdr3_nt: TGTGCCAGCTCCGGGACTAGCGCGGAGACCCAGTACTTC
cdr3_aa: CASSGTSAETQYF

clone_size: NA
j_call: TRBJ1-4
d_call: NA
v_call: TRBV10-3
cdr3_nt: TGTGCCATCAGTGATCCCGGGGTGGAAGAAAAACTGTTTTTT
cdr3_aa: CAISDPGVEEKLFF

clone_size: NA
j_call: TRBJ1-4
d_call: TRBD1
v_call: TRBV5-4
cdr3_nt: TGTGCCAGCTCCCGAGGGGGCAGTCCGAATGAAAAACTGTTTTTT
cdr3_aa: CASSRGGSPNEKLFF

clone_size: NA
j_call: TRBJ1-1
d_call: TRBD1
v_call: TRBV6-5
cdr3_nt: TGTGCCAGCACCGAATGGAGACAGGGGGTTGAAGCTTTCTTT
cdr3_aa: CASTEWRQGVEAFF

clone_size: NA
j_call: TRBJ2-3
d_call: TRBD2
v_call: TRBV24-1
cdr3_nt: TGTGCCACCAGTCCCCCACCAGGGACTAGCGGGACCACAGATACGCAGTATTTT
cdr3_aa: CATSPPPGTSGTTDTQYF

clone_size: once
j_call: TRBJ2-1
d_call: NA
v_call: TRBV28
cdr3_nt: TGTGCCAGCAGTTTATCCGGGGGTTACAATGAGCAGTTCTTC
cdr3_aa: CASSLSGGYNEQFF

clone_size: NA
j_call: TRBJ1-3
d_call: NA
v_call: TRBV7-2
cdr3_nt: TGTGCCAGCAGCCCGTGGGCCGGACGACTAATTAGCTCTGGAAACACCATATATTTT
cdr3_aa: CASSPWAGRLISSGNTIYF

clone_size: once
j_call: TRBJ1-5
d_call: TRBD1
v_call: TRBV19
cdr3_nt: TGTGCCAGTAGTGGGACAGGGGGTCAGCCCCAGCATTTT
cdr3_aa: CASSGTGGQPQHF

clone_size: NA
j_call: TRBJ1-2
d_call: NA
v_call: TRBV19
cdr3_nt: TGTGCCAGTAGTTCCCCGCAGAAGTATGGCTACACCTTC
cdr3_aa: CASSSPQKYGYTF

clone_size: NA
j_call: TRBJ1-5
d_call: NA
v_call: TRBV27
cdr3_nt: TGTGCCAGCAGTTTGGGGCAGGGTAATAGCAATCAGCCCCAGCATTTT
cdr3_aa: CASSLGQGNSNQPQHF

clone_size: few
j_call: TRBJ2-7
d_call: TRBD1
v_call: TRBV18
cdr3_nt: TGTGCCAGCTCACAGGAACAGGGGGAGCCATACGAGCAGTACTTC
cdr3_aa: CASSQEQGEPYEQYF

clone_size: NA
j_call: TRBJ2-5
d_call: NA
v_call: TRBV12-3/TRBV12-4
cdr3_nt: TGTGCCAGCAGCACCGGCGGTGCAGGGGCCCAGTACTTC
cdr3_aa: CASSTGGAGAQYF

clone_size: NA
j_call: TRBJ1-2
d_call: NA
v_call: TRBV24-1
cdr3_nt: TGTGCCACCAGTGACCCCGCGGGGGGGTTGAATGGCTACACCTTC
cdr3_aa: CATSDPAGGLNGYTF

clone_size: few
j_call: TRBJ2-5
d_call: NA
v_call: TRBV3-1/TRBV3-2
cdr3_nt: TGTGCCAGCAGCCAAGATCACGGGGGAGGAGAGACCCAGTACTTC
cdr3_aa: CASSQDHGGGETQYF